This is a list of T cell receptor beta chains from one sample in a study of blood T cell repertoires in COVID-19. This table comes from immunoSEQ multiplex PCR, and its TCRdb copy is limited to in-frame clones, with some not included. The sample includes fewer than 400,000 clones, 85% to 90% seen only once; the top ten take roughly 9.4%. Sequencing was carried out using PBMCs or T cells enriched from blood (not recorded which). The receptors here all came from a woman aged 50 to 60 who had recovered from COVID-19. Each CDR3 is given with its conserved first and last residue.

>TRBV2|TRBJ1-5
CASSENDRVSNQPQHF
>TRBV27|TRBJ1-6
CASIDRVSYNSPLHF
>TRBV7-2|TRBJ1-1
CASSQGTTAWWAFF
>TRBV6-5|TRBJ1-5
CASGEATKQPQHF
>TRBV3-1/TRBV3-2|TRBJ1-1
CASSPQASEAFF
>TRBV11-2|TRBJ2-7
CASSFFGTGGRYEQYF
>TRBV24-1|TRBJ1-5
CATSDRGSNQPQHF
>TRBV6-5|TRBJ1-2
CASRNGLHGYTF
>TRBV5-4|TRBJ1-3
CASSSLGPSGNTIYF
>TRBV6-1|TRBJ1-5
CASSEDRDVYQPQHF
>TRBV30|TRBJ1-3
CAWSPIVSGNTIYF
>TRBV7-8|TRBJ2-1
CASSLVSPYNEQFF
>TRBV6-6|TRBJ1-5
CASRAGTLSNQPQHF
>TRBV27|TRBJ1-4
CASSFSFATNEKLFF
>TRBV7-9|TRBJ1-1
CASEQNSNTEAFF
>TRBV6-6|TRBJ1-4
CASSHTRGPKFANEKLFF
>TRBV29-1|TRBJ1-1
CSVVGRGRNTEAFF
>TRBV5-1|TRBJ1-6
CASSLSGNSPLHF
>TRBV11-1|TRBJ1-2
CASSLNLESDGYTF
>TRBV28|TRBJ2-1
CASSPGLAGDNEQFF
>TRBV30|TRBJ2-1
CAWAGLNNEQFF
>TRBV24-1|TRBJ1-5
CATSPLDPGGQPQHF
>TRBV5-8|TRBJ2-5
CASSLFGWGGETQYF
>TRBV19|TRBJ1-1
CASSILAGSEAFF
>TRBV6-5|TRBJ1-2
CASRATVSTYGYTF
>TRBV19|TRBJ1-1
CASSIGTGWNTEAFF
>TRBV7-3|TRBJ2-2
CASSPAGTHRGGELFF
>TRBV10-3|TRBJ2-7
CAISGMGGFDEQYF
>TRBV5-1|TRBJ2-1
CASSGGTKGGYNEQFF
>TRBV5-1|TRBJ1-2
CASSLDGRNYGYTF
>TRBV25-1|TRBJ1-6
CASADRGGYSPLHF
>TRBV7-6|TRBJ1-3
CASSLGGMSTGNTIYF
>TRBV27|TRBJ1-5
CASSQQGANQPQHF
>TRBV4-1|TRBJ2-2
CASSQEMGGNFRYTGELFF
>TRBV6-4|TRBJ1-2
CASSDAPGQEMAYTF
>TRBV15|TRBJ1-1
CATSRDRGNTEAFF
>TRBV9|TRBJ2-5
CASSVGIGLTGETQYF
>TRBV7-2|TRBJ2-2
CASSLTSSTGELFF
>TRBV30|TRBJ1-1
CAWIHPGIQDEAFF
>TRBV27|TRBJ1-1
CASSLSGGGFEAFF
>TRBV7-9|TRBJ2-3
CASSSGNTQYF
>TRBV4-1|TRBJ1-5
CASSLQLNQPQHF
>TRBV7-2|TRBJ2-5
CASSITPGLQETQYF
>TRBV5-1|TRBJ1-6
CASSYTEKSSYNSPLHF
>TRBV27|TRBJ1-1
CASSLNPDTYMNTEAFF
>TRBV18|TRBJ1-4
CASSRAGTGGEKLFF
>TRBV2|TRBJ2-2
CASDRANTGELFF
>TRBV12-3/TRBV12-4|TRBJ2-2
CASTPWRTGELFF
>TRBV27|TRBJ2-1
CASSPGTSGGVGINEQFF
>TRBV5-1|TRBJ1-1
CASSSVRGRMNTEAFF